This TCR beta chain appears in the sequencing data of a study of CD8+ T cells in alopecia areata. At the level of the study: Patients in the treated group were given tofacitinib by mouth, 5 to 10 mg twice a day. Severity in treated patients was scored by percentage of scalp area affected.

After removal of 4 bases from V and 5 bases from J, the junction contained 2 bases not matched to a gene. The CDR3 sequence is 13 residues long. Germline V gives CDR1 SGHRS, CDR2 YFSETQ. Treatment defined: oral pan-JAK inhibitor, 5-10 mg twice daily. The sequencing template was cDNA reverse transcribed from extracted RNA. The repertoire was sequenced with immunoSEQ multiplex PCR; TCRdb's copy has only in-frame clones and lacks some. Of over 150,000 clones listed, 58% are singletons. Study observations and caveats: While tofacitinib was given, many expanded lesional clones persisted in scalp and blood. Both scalp clonality and the expanded CD8+ clones among the top 100 showed a significant decrease with tofacitinib.

This clone turned up a few times. Antigen: not known. This chain connects TRBV5-1 to TRBJ2-5; 10 positions match TRBD2. The sequence was obtained from a human donor with alopecia areata. This material consisted of CD4+ T cells sorted from blood, taken at week 24, from a patient treated with tofacitinib. The CDR3 DNA reads as TGCGCCAGCAGCAGCGGGGGGGCTGAGACCCAGTACTTC. This encodes CASSSGGAETQYF.